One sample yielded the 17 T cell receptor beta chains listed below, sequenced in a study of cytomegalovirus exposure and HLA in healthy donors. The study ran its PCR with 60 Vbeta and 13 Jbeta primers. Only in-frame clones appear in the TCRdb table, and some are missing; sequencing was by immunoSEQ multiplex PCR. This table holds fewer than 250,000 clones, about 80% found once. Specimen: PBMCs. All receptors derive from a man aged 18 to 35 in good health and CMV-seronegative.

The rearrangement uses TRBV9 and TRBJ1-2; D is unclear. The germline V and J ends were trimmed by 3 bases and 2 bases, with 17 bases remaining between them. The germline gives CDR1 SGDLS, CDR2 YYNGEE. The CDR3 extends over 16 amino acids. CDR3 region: CASSGNWREKNYGYTF. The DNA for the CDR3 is TGTGCCAGCAGCGGAAACTGGAGAGAGAAAAACTATGGCTACACCTTC.

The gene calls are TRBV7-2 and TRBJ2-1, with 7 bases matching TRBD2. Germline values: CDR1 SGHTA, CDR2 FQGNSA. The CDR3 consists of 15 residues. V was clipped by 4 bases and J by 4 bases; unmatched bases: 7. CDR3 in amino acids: CASSSQRDPYNEQFF. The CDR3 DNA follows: TGTGCCAGCAGCTCCCAGCGGGACCCATACAATGAGCAGTTCTTC.

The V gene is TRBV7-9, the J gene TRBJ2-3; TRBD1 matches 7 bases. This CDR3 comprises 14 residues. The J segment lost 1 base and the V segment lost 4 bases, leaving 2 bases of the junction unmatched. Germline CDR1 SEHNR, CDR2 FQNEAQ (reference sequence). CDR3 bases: TGTGCCAGCAGCTCCGGACAGGGCACAGATACGCAGTATTTT. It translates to CASSSGQGTDTQYF.

CDR3 bases: TGTGCCAGTAGGAAGCCCAGGTCGGATACGCAGTATTTT. Amino acids: CASRKPRSDTQYF. The chain couples TRBV19 to TRBJ2-3; D remains ambiguous. Looked up from germline, CDR1 is LNHDA and CDR2 is SQIVND (reference sequence). The CDR3 sequence is 13 residues long. V shed 6 bases and J shed 6 bases, with 13 bases lying between them.

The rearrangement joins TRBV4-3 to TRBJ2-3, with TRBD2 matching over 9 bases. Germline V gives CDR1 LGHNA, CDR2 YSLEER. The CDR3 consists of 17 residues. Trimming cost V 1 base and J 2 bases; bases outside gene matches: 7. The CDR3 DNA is TGCGCCAGCAGCCAAGGGGTTAGCGGGAGTTCCACAGATACGCAGTATTTT. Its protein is CASSQGVSGSSTDTQYF.

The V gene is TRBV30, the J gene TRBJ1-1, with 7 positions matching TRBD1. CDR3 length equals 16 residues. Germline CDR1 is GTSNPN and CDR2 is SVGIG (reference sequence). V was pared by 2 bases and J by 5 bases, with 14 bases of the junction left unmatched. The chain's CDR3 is CAWSPALTGAVTEAFF. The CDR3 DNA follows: TGTGCCTGGAGTCCCGCGCTAACAGGGGCAGTGACTGAAGCTTTCTTT.

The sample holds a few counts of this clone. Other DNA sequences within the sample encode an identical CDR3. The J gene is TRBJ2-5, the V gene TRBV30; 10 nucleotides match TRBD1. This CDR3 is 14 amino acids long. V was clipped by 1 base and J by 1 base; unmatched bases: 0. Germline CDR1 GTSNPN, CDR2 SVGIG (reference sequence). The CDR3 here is CAWSGTGGQETQYF. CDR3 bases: TGTGCCTGGAGTGGGACAGGGGGCCAAGAGACCCAGTACTTC.

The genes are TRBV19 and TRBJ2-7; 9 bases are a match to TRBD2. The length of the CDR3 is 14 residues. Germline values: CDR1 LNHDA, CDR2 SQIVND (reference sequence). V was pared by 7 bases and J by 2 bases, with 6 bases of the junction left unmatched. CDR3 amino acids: CASMEAGGAYEQYF. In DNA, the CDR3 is TGTGCCAGTATGGAAGCGGGGGGAGCCTACGAGCAGTACTTC.

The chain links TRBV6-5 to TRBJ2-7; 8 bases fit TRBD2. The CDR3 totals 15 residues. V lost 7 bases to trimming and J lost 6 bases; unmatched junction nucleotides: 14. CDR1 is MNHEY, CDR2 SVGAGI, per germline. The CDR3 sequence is CASNTGGGGDREQYF. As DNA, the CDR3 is TGTGCCAGCAACACGGGGGGGGGAGGAGACCGCGAGCAGTACTTC.

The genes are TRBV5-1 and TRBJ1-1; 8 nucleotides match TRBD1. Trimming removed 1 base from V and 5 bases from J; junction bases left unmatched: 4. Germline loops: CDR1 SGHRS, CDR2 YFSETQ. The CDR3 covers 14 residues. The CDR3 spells CASSLTGGGTEAFF. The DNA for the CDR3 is TGCGCCAGCAGCTTGACAGGGGGAGGAACTGAAGCTTTCTTT. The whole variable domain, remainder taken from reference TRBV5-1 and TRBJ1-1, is KAGVTQTPRYLIKTRGQQVTLSCSPISGHRSVSWYQQTPGQGLQFLFEYFSETQRNKGNFPGRFSGRQFSNSRSEMNVSTLELGDSALYLCASSLTGGGTEAFFGQGTRLTVV.

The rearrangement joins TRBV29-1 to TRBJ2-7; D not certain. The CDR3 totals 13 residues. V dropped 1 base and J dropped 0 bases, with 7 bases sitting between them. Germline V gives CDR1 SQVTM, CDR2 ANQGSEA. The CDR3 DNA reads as TGCAGCGTTGAAGGTATCAGCTCCTACGAGCAGTACTTC. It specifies CSVEGISSYEQYF.

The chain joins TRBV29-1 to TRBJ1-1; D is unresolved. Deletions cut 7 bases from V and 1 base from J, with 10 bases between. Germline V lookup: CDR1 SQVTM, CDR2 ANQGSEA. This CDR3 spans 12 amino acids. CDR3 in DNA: TGCAGCGCCCCTCTCGGGAACACTGAAGCTTTCTTT. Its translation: CSAPLGNTEAFF.

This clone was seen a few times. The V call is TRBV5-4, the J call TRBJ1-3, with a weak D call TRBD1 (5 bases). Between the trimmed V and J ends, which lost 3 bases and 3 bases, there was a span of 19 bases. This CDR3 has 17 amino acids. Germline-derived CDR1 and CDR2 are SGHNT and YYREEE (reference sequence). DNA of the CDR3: TGTGCCAGCAGCTCAAACCCCCCGGGGGATTATGGAAACACCATATATTTT. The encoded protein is CASSSNPPGDYGNTIYF.

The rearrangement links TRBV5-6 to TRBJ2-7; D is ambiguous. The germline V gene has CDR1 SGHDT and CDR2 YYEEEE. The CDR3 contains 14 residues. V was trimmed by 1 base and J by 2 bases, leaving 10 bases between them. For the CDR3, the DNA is TGTGCCAGCAGCTTGCTCGTTGGAGCCTACGAGCAGTACTTC. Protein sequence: CASSLLVGAYEQYF.

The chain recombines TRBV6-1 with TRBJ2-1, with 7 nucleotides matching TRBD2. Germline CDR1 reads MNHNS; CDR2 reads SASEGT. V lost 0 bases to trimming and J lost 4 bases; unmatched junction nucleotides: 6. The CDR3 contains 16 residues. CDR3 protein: CASSEAWGGTYNEQFF. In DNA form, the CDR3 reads TGTGCCAGCAGTGAAGCCTGGGGGGGGACTTACAATGAGCAGTTCTTC.

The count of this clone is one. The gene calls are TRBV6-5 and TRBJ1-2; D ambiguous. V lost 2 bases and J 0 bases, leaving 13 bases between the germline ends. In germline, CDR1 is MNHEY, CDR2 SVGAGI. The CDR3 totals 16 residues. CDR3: CASSYLSGGANYGYTF. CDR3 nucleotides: TGTGCCAGCAGTTACCTCTCCGGCGGGGCTAACTATGGCTACACCTTC.

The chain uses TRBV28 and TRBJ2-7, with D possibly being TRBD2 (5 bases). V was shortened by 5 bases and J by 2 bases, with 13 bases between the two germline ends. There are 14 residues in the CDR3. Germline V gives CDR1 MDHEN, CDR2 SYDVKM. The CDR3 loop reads CASSPLPGTYEQYF. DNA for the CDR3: TGTGCCAGCAGTCCCCTACCGGGAACCTACGAGCAGTACTTC.